This TCR beta chain stems from a study of T-cell reconstitution after alpha-beta-depleted transplantation in children. Using unique molecular identifiers, the investigators prepared the TCRbeta library. TCRdb called the PCR reads again in MiXCR, with one record for every CDR3 protein. The sample yields a few hundred thousand distinct CDR3 sequences, roughly a quarter seen once. The V end was cut by 3 bases, the J end by 0 bases, with 13 bases between. This CDR3 comprises 16 residues. Germline CDR1 reads KGHSH; CDR2 reads LQKENI. This sequence originates from a female patient aged 2-9 years who had a stem cell transplant for congenital amegakaryocytic thrombocytopenia, so the T cells may come from the graft donor. The sample here was PBMCs, mostly from graft donor cells, taken 360 days after TCRalphabeta/CD19-depleted stem cell transplant. The chain carries TRBV18 and TRBJ2-3, with D possibly being TRBD1 or TRBD2 (5 bases each). The CDR3 DNA is TGTGCCAGCTCACCCGGGACCGACCTGAGCACAGATACGCAGTATTTT. Amino acids: CASSPGTDLSTDTQYF.